The clone carrying this TCR beta chain was recorded a few times. Its antigen is still unknown. CDR3 length: 16 amino acids. CDR1 SGHTA and CDR2 FQGNSA come from the germline V gene. V trimming: 6 bases; J trimming: 5 bases; junction bases outside the gene matches: 13. The data were obtained in a study of early T cells in non-severe SARS-CoV-2 infection. Study conclusions and caveats: The matching step, a VDJdb search, favored anti-spike CD8 responses and missed private and CD4 specificities.

TCRdb reprocessed the 5' RACE reads via MiXCR and lists one record per CDR3 protein. The repertoire holds approximately 52,000 distinct CDR3 sequences, more than 13% seen once, with more than 8.5% in the top ten. The source is an adult who was a healthcare worker with PCR-confirmed SARS-CoV-2 infection or an uninfected control (not recorded which). The J gene is TRBJ2-5, the V gene TRBV7-2; 9 bases align to TRBD2. The sample consisted of whole blood, taken at baseline. The DNA for the CDR3 is TGTGCCAGCAGTCCATCGGGAGGACTAGCGTCTGAGACCCAGTACTTC. Encoded protein: CASSPSGGLASETQYF.